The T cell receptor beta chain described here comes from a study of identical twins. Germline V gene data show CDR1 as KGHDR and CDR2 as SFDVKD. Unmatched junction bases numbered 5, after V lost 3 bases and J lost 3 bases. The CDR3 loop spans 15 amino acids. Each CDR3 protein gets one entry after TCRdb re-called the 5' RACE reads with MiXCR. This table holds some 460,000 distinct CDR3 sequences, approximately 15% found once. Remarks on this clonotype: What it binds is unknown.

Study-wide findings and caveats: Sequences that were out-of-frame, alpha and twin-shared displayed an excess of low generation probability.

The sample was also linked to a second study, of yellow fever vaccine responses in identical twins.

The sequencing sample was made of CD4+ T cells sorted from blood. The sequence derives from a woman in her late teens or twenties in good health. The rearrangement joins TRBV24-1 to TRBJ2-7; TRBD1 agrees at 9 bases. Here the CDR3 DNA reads TGTGCCACCAGTGATCCCGGACAGGGGTACTACGAGCAGTACTTC. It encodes CATSDPGQGYYEQYF.